One sample yielded the 4 T cell receptor beta chains listed below, sequenced in a study of blood T cell repertoires in COVID-19. This table comes from immunoSEQ multiplex PCR, and its TCRdb copy is limited to in-frame clones, with some not included. The table records approximately 90,000 clones, about 87% of them present only once. Material: peripheral blood. Receptor source: a man in his sixties with acute or convalescent COVID-19.

The V call is TRBV25-1, the J call TRBJ1-1; D is unclear. Germline assignment: CDR1 MGHDK and CDR2 SYGVNS. The V gene lost 5 bases and the J gene lost 5 bases, with 15 bases spanning the gap. This CDR3 is 14 amino acids long. CDR3 sequence (DNA): TGTGCCAGCAGTCGGTACGGGGTTGGAACTGAAGCTTTCTTT. It yields the protein CASSRYGVGTEAFF.

The V gene is TRBV6-5, the J gene TRBJ1-4; D might be TRBD1 (5 bases). This CDR3 contains 14 residues. Germline CDR1 and CDR2: MNHEY and SVGAGI. Trimming left V 0 bases short and J 12 bases short, with 14 bases between. The DNA for the CDR3 is TGTGCCAGCAGTTACTCGGAAAGGGGTGGAGAACTGTTTTTT. This gives the protein CASSYSERGGELFF.

The genes are TRBV3-1 (or the pseudogene TRBV3-2) and TRBJ2-2, with TRBD2 matching over 8 bases. Losses at the gene ends were 1 base for V and 5 bases for J; bases not matched to a gene: 3. CDR3 size: 15 residues. The germline V gene has CDR1 LGHDT and CDR2 YNNKEL (reference sequence). The CDR3 DNA is TGTGCCAGCAGCCAAGTGGCTAGCGGGACCGGGGAGCTGTTTTTT. Encoded protein: CASSQVASGTGELFF.

CDR3 loop: CASSWRASGTQETQYF. CDR3 DNA sequence: TGTGCCAGCAGCTGGAGGGCTAGCGGGACCCAAGAGACCCAGTACTTC. V and J are TRBV7-2 and TRBJ2-5, with 9 nucleotides matching TRBD2. V lost 4 bases and J lost 1; bases outside the gene matches: 7. In germline, CDR1 is SGHTA, CDR2 FQGNSA. The CDR3 runs to 16 residues.